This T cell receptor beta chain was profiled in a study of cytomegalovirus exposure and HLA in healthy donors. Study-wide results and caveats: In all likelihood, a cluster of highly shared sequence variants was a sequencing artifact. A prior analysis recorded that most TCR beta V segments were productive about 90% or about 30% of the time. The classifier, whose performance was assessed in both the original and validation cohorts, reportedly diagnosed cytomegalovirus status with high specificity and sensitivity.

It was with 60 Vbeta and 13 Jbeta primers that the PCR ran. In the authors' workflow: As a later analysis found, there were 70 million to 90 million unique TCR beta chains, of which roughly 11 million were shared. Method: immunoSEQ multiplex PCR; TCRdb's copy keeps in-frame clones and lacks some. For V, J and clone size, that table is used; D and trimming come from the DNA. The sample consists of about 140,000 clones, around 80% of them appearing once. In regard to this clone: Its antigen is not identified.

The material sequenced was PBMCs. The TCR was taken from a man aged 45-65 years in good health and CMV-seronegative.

CDR3 in DNA: TGTGCCAGTAGTATGACATTGGGTTCAACTAATGAAAAACTGTTTTTT. It codes for CASSMTLGSTNEKLFF. The chain couples TRBV19 to TRBJ1-4; D not resolved. The CDR3 has 16 amino acids. Per germline, CDR1 LNHDA and CDR2 SQIVND (reference sequence). The V end was cut by 3 bases, the J end by 0 bases, with 11 bases between.